A selection of T cell receptor beta chains follows, all from one sample in a study of blood T cell repertoires in COVID-19. Using immunoSEQ multiplex PCR, the repertoire was profiled, and TCRdb retains in-frame clones only, with some absent. The sample consists of roughly 230,000 clones, about 83% of them appearing once. Source material: peripheral blood. These receptors were taken from a man aged 45-65 years with acute or convalescent COVID-19. The CDR3 runs from the conserved cysteine through the conserved F or W. The D gene is left open where the match is weak. A row's size may be missing; if present it is once, few, many or a size class.

TRBV11-2	NA	TRBD1	TRBJ1-4	TGTGCCAGCAGCTCCGGACAGGGTACTAGAGAAAAACTGTTTTTT	CASSSGQGTREKLFF
TRBV7-2	NA	NA	TRBJ1-2	TGTGCCAGCAGCTTTTCAGGGGATGATGGCTACACCTTC	CASSFSGDDGYTF
TRBV3-1/TRBV3-2	NA	TRBD2	TRBJ2-3	TGTGCCAGCAGCCGATCGCCGGGACTAGCGGTCGCAGATACGCAGTATTTT	CASSRSPGLAVADTQYF
TRBV15	NA	TRBD1	TRBJ1-2	TGTGCCACCAGCAGAGATCTGGGGACAGGGGGCTATGGCTACACCTTC	CATSRDLGTGGYGYTF
TRBV6-5	NA	NA	TRBJ2-2	TGTGCCAGCAACCGACAGGCGGGCGTGGCCGGGGAGCTGTTTTTT	CASNRQAGVAGELFF
TRBV10-3	NA	NA	TRBJ2-6	TGTGCCATCAGACAGAGCTCTGGGGCCAACGTCCTGACTTTC	CAIRQSSGANVLTF
TRBV5-6	once	TRBD1	TRBJ2-2	TGTGCCAGCAGCTCCAACCGGGACAGGGTTCATCCCGGGGAGCTGTTTTTT	CASSSNRDRVHPGELFF
TRBV27	NA	TRBD2	TRBJ2-7	TGTGCCAGCAGTTTCGCCCGGCGGGGGTCCTACGAGCAGTACTTC	CASSFARRGSYEQYF
TRBV18	NA	TRBD2	TRBJ2-7	TGTGCCAGCTCACCGACGACTAGCGGGAGCGAGCAGTACTTC	CASSPTTSGSEQYF
TRBV5-1	NA	TRBD1	TRBJ2-7	TGCGCCAGCAGCCCTGGGACAGTCTACGAGCAGTACTTC	CASSPGTVYEQYF
TRBV6-5	NA	NA	TRBJ1-4	TGTGCCAGCCAGGAGGGGAATAATGAAAAACTGTTTTTT	CASQEGNNEKLFF
TRBV27	NA	NA	TRBJ2-2	TGTGCCAGCAGTTCGGGAGTTGGCACCGGGGAGCTGTTTTTT	CASSSGVGTGELFF
TRBV4-1	NA	TRBD2	TRBJ2-7	TGCGCCAGCAGCCAAGCGCCAGCGGGGGAGAAGTACGAGCAGTACTTC	CASSQAPAGEKYEQYF
TRBV10-3	once	NA	TRBJ2-7	TGTGCCACTGTTAGCGGCTACGAGCAGTACTTC	CATVSGYEQYF
TRBV6-1	NA	NA	TRBJ2-7	TGTGCCAGCAGTGATGTTGTCCCCGGGCAGTACTTC	CASSDVVPGQYF
TRBV30	few	NA	TRBJ1-1	TGTGCCCTGAGGGAACAGTTGAACACTGAAGCTTTCTTT	CALREQLNTEAFF
TRBV5-1	NA	NA	TRBJ2-2	TGCGCCAGCAGCTTGGAGGGGACGAACACCGGGGAGCTGTTTTTT	CASSLEGTNTGELFF
TRBV7-3	NA	NA	TRBJ2-7	TGTGCCAGCAGCTTAAGCGGGGTGGACGAGCAGTACTTC	CASSLSGVDEQYF
TRBV30	NA	NA	TRBJ1-3	TGTGCCTGGACTCGCGGACTGGTCTCTGGAAACACCATATATTTT	CAWTRGLVSGNTIYF
TRBV2	many	NA	TRBJ2-7	TGTGCCAGCAGCCAAACGGACGAGCAGTACTTC	CASSQTDEQYF
TRBV2	few	TRBD1	TRBJ1-2	TGTGCCAGCAGGGGACAGGTTTCTTATGGCTACACCTTC	CASRGQVSYGYTF
TRBV27	NA	NA	TRBJ2-3	TGTGCCAGCAGGCGAGCTTATAGCACAGATACGCAGTATTTT	CASRRAYSTDTQYF
TRBV6-2/TRBV6-3	NA	NA	TRBJ1-2	TGTGCCAGCAGTTACCTTATCGGGGATGGCTACACCTTC	CASSYLIGDGYTF
TRBV18	NA	TRBD1	TRBJ2-7	TGTGCCAGCTCACCGGGACAGCCACTCTACGAGCAGTACTTC	CASSPGQPLYEQYF
TRBV5-4	few	NA	TRBJ2-7	TGTGCCAGCCGGGGTAGTTTCTCCTACGAGCAGTACTTC	CASRGSFSYEQYF
TRBV7-3	NA	NA	TRBJ2-2	TGTGCCAGCAGCCCAAGAGGGTCTACCGGGGAGCTGTTTTTT	CASSPRGSTGELFF
TRBV3-1/TRBV3-2	few	NA	TRBJ2-7	TGTGCCAGCAGCCAAATAGGGGGACGCGAGCAGTACTTC	CASSQIGGREQYF
TRBV4-1	NA	TRBD1	TRBJ1-1	TGCGCCAGCAGCCCAGGGGGAGGGAACACTGAAGCTTTCTTT	CASSPGGGNTEAFF
TRBV27	NA	NA	TRBJ2-7	TGTGCCAGCAGTATCACAGGAAACTACGAGCAGTACTTC	CASSITGNYEQYF
TRBV5-1	NA	NA	TRBJ2-7	TGCGCCAGCAGCTTGGCGGGCAGGGGTGCCGTCGAGCAGTACTTC	CASSLAGRGAVEQYF
TRBV5-4	NA	TRBD1	TRBJ1-1	TGTGCCAGCAGCTTTACCGGGACAGGCGATCATAACACTGAAGCTTTCTTT	CASSFTGTGDHNTEAFF
TRBV12-3/TRBV12-4	NA	NA	TRBJ2-1	TGTGCCAGCAGTTTTAATCTAGGGCAGTTCTTC	CASSFNLGQFF
TRBV3-1/TRBV3-2	NA	NA	TRBJ2-7	TGTGCCAGCAGCTGGCACTACGAGCAGTACTTC	CASSWHYEQYF
TRBV2	once	NA	TRBJ1-1	TGTGCCAGCAGTAGCGACCCGAACACTGAAGCTTTCTTT	CASSSDPNTEAFF
TRBV5-1	NA	NA	TRBJ2-7	TGCGCCAGCAGCTTGGAGCGCTACGAGCAGTACTTC	CASSLERYEQYF
TRBV5-8	NA	TRBD1	TRBJ1-2	TGTGCCAGCAGCCTGAGGAAAAACAGGGGCGGCTACACCTTC	CASSLRKNRGGYTF
TRBV18	NA	NA	TRBJ2-7	TGTGCCAGCTCACCAACTGCGGGGCTAGCCTACGAGCAGTACTTC	CASSPTAGLAYEQYF
TRBV10-1	NA	NA	TRBJ1-1	TGCGCCAGCAGTGAAAACGGGGGATCGAACACTGAAGCTTTCTTT	CASSENGGSNTEAFF
TRBV5-1	NA	TRBD1	TRBJ2-3	TGCGCCAGCAGCGCGGACAGGGGACGGACAGATACGCAGTATTTT	CASSADRGRTDTQYF
TRBV5-1	NA	NA	TRBJ2-7	TGCGCCAGCAGCTTGGAGGGGACTCCCGAGCAGTACTTC	CASSLEGTPEQYF
TRBV6-1	NA	NA	TRBJ1-4	TGTGCCAGCAGTGATAGTGCCAGGGCTTTTGAAAAACTGTTTTTT	CASSDSARAFEKLFF
TRBV30	NA	NA	TRBJ2-3	TGTGCCTGGAGTGAAGGGGTTAGCACAGATACGCAGTATTTT	CAWSEGVSTDTQYF
TRBV5-1	NA	NA	TRBJ1-3	TGCGCCAGCAGCTTGACCCCCGGGTCTGGAAACACCATATATTTT	CASSLTPGSGNTIYF
TRBV4-1	NA	NA	TRBJ1-1	TGCGCCAGCAGCCAAGACAGGGGGAACACTGAAGCTTTCTTT	CASSQDRGNTEAFF
TRBV10-2	NA	TRBD1	TRBJ1-5	TGCGCCAGCAGTGAACAGGGGACCAATCAGCCCCAGCATTTT	CASSEQGTNQPQHF
TRBV11-2	once	TRBD2	TRBJ2-7	TGTGCCAGCAGCTTAGCTGGCGGGAGGGTCTCCGAGCAGTACTTC	CASSLAGGRVSEQYF
TRBV7-9	NA	NA	TRBJ1-1	TGTGCCAGCAGCTTAGGGGGAGCATTAGTGAACACTGAAGCTTTCTTT	CASSLGGALVNTEAFF
TRBV24-1	once	TRBD2	TRBJ2-1	TGTGCCACCAGTGACGGCGGGAGGGTAAACAATGAGCAGTTCTTC	CATSDGGRVNNEQFF
TRBV7-3	NA	TRBD1	TRBJ1-6	TGTGCCAGCAGCTTATCACAGGGGAATTCACCCCTCCACTTT	CASSLSQGNSPLHF
TRBV14	NA	NA	TRBJ1-6	TGTGCCAGCAGCCTTCCGACCCCTCTCGGGCCCCTCCACTTT	CASSLPTPLGPLHF